The T cell receptor (beta chain) under discussion was sequenced for a study of T-cell reconstitution after alpha-beta-depleted transplantation in children. Molecular barcoding with unique molecular identifiers was used for the TCRbeta library. TCRdb recomputed calls from the PCR reads with MiXCR, one row per CDR3 protein. The sample includes around 190,000 distinct CDR3 sequences, approximately 7% of them seen just once. This clonotype was seen ten or more times. The CDR3 sequence is 15 residues long. The chain recombines TRBV12-1 with TRBJ1-1; TRBD1, the D gene given by the table, was not confirmed from the DNA. TRBV12-1 is a listed pseudogene. The specimen was PBMCs, collected before TCRalphabeta/CD19-depleted stem cell transplant. This receptor was obtained from a boy aged 2 to 9 with acute lymphoblastic leukemia, due to receive a stem cell transplant. The DNA of the CDR3 is TGTGCCAGCAGCCCCGGGGACACCGTGAACACTGAAGCTTTCTTT. Its protein product is CASSPGDTVNTEAFF.